The clone carrying this T cell receptor beta chain was observed many times. Antigen specificity is unknown. A read error may account for a junction end that differs from germline. This sample is part of a study of CD8 T cells in ankylosing spondylitis. Study conclusions and caveats: Both synovial fluid and blood in reactive arthritis had previously been reported to carry some motif variants. What appeared characteristic of ankylosing spondylitis blood was a TCR beta motif of under 10 highly homologous variants. Reportedly, matched ankylosing spondylitis synovial fluid was significantly enriched for disease-linked clones.

CDR3 length: 11 amino acids. Germline V gene lookup returns CDR1 SGHTA and CDR2 FQGNSA. Using its own MiXCR run on the 5' RACE reads, TCRdb lists one record per CDR3 protein. The table records 200,000 to 250,000 distinct CDR3 sequences, over 9.5% of them present only once. V is TRBV7-2 and J is TRBJ1-1; D ambiguous. The sample was blood, either unsorted or a sorted T cell fraction (not recorded which). The receptor was derived from a male donor with ankylosing spondylitis or in good health (not recorded which). CDR3 bases: TGTGCCAGCAGCTTAGCCACTCAAGCTTTCTTT. Translating it yields CASSLATQAFF.